This TCR beta chain stems from a study of T cell changes during pregnancy in multiple sclerosis. CDR1 and CDR2 (germline): MDHEN, SYDVKM. This CDR3 spans 12 amino acids. With 5 bases removed from V and 5 bases from J, the gap between germline ends came to 10 bases. This table comes from immunoSEQ multiplex PCR, and its TCRdb copy is limited to in-frame clones, with some not included. This sample has 100,000 or so clones, with about 94% found just once. This specimen was peripheral blood, taken after pregnancy. V usage is TRBV28 and J usage is TRBJ2-7; tentative D call: TRBD2 (5 bases). This clonotype originated in a female donor in good health, enrolled as a control in a pregnancy study. The CDR3 here is CASSGEINEQYF. CDR3 in DNA: TGTGCCAGCAGTGGGGAGATCAACGAGCAGTACTTC.